The clone carrying this TCR beta chain qualifies as large (0.1 to 1%). The antigen is undetermined. With 0 bases clipped from V and 9 bases from J, the junction kept 4 bases outside the gene matches. From germline, CDR1 is LNHDA and CDR2 SQIVND (reference sequence). The CDR3 runs 13 residues. TCRdb keeps only in-frame clones here, not all; method: immunoSEQ multiplex PCR. The sample holds roughly 5,200 clones; around 20% are singletons and the top ten take roughly a fifth. The sample belongs to a study of T cell clonotyping in hematopoietic cell transplantation. Broader study findings: No sorting was done, leaving CD4 and CD8 contributions mixed. Few recipient clonotypes overlapped donors; over 97% were de novo at given depth. After transplant, recipient diversity fell while pathologically expanded clonotypes grew through day 180.

Sequenced here: PBMCs, sampled 180 days after allogeneic stem cell transplant. This clonotype originated in a male patient aged 18-29 years who had an allogeneic stem cell transplant, so the T cells may come from the graft donor. Some clones in this sample may be carry-over from other donors' samples. The rearrangement links TRBV19 to TRBJ2-7; TRBD1 aligns across 8 bases. The DNA of the CDR3 is TGTGCCAGTAGTATAGATTTCCAGGGGGCGCAGTACTTC. It specifies CASSIDFQGAQYF.